A single sample is the source of the 25 T cell receptor beta chains below, sequenced in a study of regulatory T cells. The primer mix had 52 TRBV and 13 TRBJ primers. Method: immunoSEQ multiplex PCR; TCRdb's copy keeps in-frame clones and lacks some. The data hold about 5,800 clones, with 84% observed a single time. Sample: CD8+ T cells sorted from blood. The origin of the receptors is a child aged 10-17 years with CD3G deficiency.

The chain combines TRBV6-1 with TRBJ2-2; D gene ambiguous. Trimming left V 8 bases short and J 6 bases short, with 13 bases between. Per germline, CDR1 MNHNS and CDR2 SASEGT. There are 13 residues in the CDR3. CDR3 bases: TGTGCCAGCGGCCTGAGGTCGGCCGGGGAGCTGTTTTTT. It specifies CASGLRSAGELFF.

This chain connects TRBV6-1 to TRBJ1-1, with D perhaps matching TRBD1 (5 bases). The CDR3 length is 16 residues. Germline values: CDR1 MNHNS, CDR2 SASEGT. Trimming left V 2 bases short and J 4 bases short, with 17 bases between. As DNA, the CDR3 is TGTGCCAGCAGTGAAAAGGTCCCTCGGCAGGGCACTGAAGCTTTCTTT. Translation gives CASSEKVPRQGTEAFF.

This clone was picked up a small number of times. The J gene is TRBJ2-1, the V gene TRBV6-1, with a weak D call TRBD2 (5 bases). The CDR3 loop spans 16 amino acids. Per the germline V gene, CDR1 is MNHNS and CDR2 is SASEGT. V was shortened by 2 bases and J by 5 bases, with 16 bases between the two germline ends. CDR3 nucleotide sequence: TGTGCCAGCAGTGAATCCATAATTCGGGGTGACAATGAGCAGTTCTTC. This gives the protein CASSESIIRGDNEQFF.

This rearrangement joins TRBV19 to TRBJ2-2; 11 bases are shared with TRBD2. Per germline, CDR1 LNHDA and CDR2 SQIVND (reference sequence). The J segment lost 5 bases and the V segment lost 5 bases, leaving 4 bases of the junction unmatched. This CDR3 contains 15 residues. In DNA, the CDR3 is TGTGCCAGTAGTTTATTAGCGGGAGGGACCGGGGAGCTGTTTTTT. Amino acid sequence: CASSLLAGGTGELFF.

This clone was seen more than once but under ten times. J is TRBJ2-7 and V is TRBV6-6; the D gene is possibly TRBD2 (6 bases). Germline assignment: CDR1 MNHNY and CDR2 SVGAGI (reference sequence). The CDR3 runs to 12 residues. The germline V and J ends were trimmed by 0 bases and 6 bases, with 6 bases remaining between them. CDR3 bases: TGTGCCAGCAGTTACTCTAGCGGCGAGCAGTACTTC. This sequence encodes CASSYSSGEQYF.

The rearrangement uses TRBV6-1 and TRBJ2-7; tentatively, D is TRBD1 or TRBD2 (6 bases each). Germline V lookup: CDR1 MNHNS, CDR2 SASEGT. The length of the CDR3 is 13 residues. V was shortened by 8 bases and J by 3 bases, with 14 bases between the two germline ends. CDR3 sequence reads: CASAGPGVYEQYF. CDR3 coding DNA: TGTGCCAGCGCGGGGCCAGGGGTCTACGAGCAGTACTTC.

The chain combines TRBV6-4 with TRBJ2-6, with 9 positions matching TRBD1. With V trimmed by 2 bases and J by 4 bases, 18 bases remained unmatched. The germline CDR1 and CDR2 sequences are MRHNA and SNTAGT. The CDR3 has 21 amino acids. The CDR3 sequence: CASSDDGVSGTGSLGANVLTF. The CDR3 DNA follows: TGTGCCAGCAGTGACGACGGTGTTTCCGGGACAGGGAGTTTGGGGGCCAACGTCCTGACTTTC.

This chain links TRBV5-1 with TRBJ2-7, with 8 bases identical to TRBD2. V gave up 0 bases and J gave up 1 base; unmatched junction bases: 3. The germline gives CDR1 SGHRS, CDR2 YFSETQ. The CDR3 is made up of 15 amino acids. The CDR3 bases are TGCGCCAGCAGCTTGGCTAGCGGGCCTTCCTACGAGCAGTACTTC. Amino acids: CASSLASGPSYEQYF.

The chain combines TRBV7-9 with TRBJ2-7, with D maybe TRBD2 (6 bases). V lost 3 bases and J lost 5, with 11 bases in between. This CDR3 is 13 amino acids long. Germline V gives CDR1 SEHNR, CDR2 FQNEAQ (reference sequence). The CDR3 loop reads CASSFGGSDEQYF. CDR3 in DNA: TGTGCCAGCAGCTTTGGAGGGAGCGACGAGCAGTACTTC.

V is TRBV28 and J is TRBJ1-1, with TRBD1 as a possible D gene (5 bases). The CDR3 extends over 14 amino acids. With 3 bases removed from V and 5 bases from J, the gap between germline ends came to 13 bases. In germline, CDR1 is MDHEN, CDR2 SYDVKM. CDR3 bases: TGTGCCAGCAGTTTGGTTCAGGGTAGAACTGAAGCTTTCTTT. Its protein product is CASSLVQGRTEAFF.

The rearrangement joins TRBV21-1 to TRBJ2-5; the table's D call TRBD2 went unverified against the DNA. TRBV21-1 counts as a pseudogene. This CDR3 comprises 23 residues. CDR3 sequence (DNA): TGTGCCAGCAGCAAAGGTCTCCCTCACCTAGCGGGGATAGGGATAGTCCGACAAGAGACCCAGTACTTC. Residues: CASSKGLPHLAGIGIVRQETQYF.

This clone has just a few counts. This chain connects TRBV28 to TRBJ2-7; D may be TRBD2 (6 bases). The ends were cut back, 5 bases at V and 4 bases at J, with 15 bases in the middle. Per germline, CDR1 MDHEN and CDR2 SYDVKM. The CDR3 has 14 amino acids. The CDR3 coding sequence is TGTGCCAGCAGTGACCGGGACTCCAATTACGAGCAGTACTTC. Its translation: CASSDRDSNYEQYF. Using reference TRBV28 and TRBJ2-7 for the parts outside the CDR3, the full variable domain is DVKVTQSSRYLVKRTGEKVFLECVQDMDHENMFWYRQDPGLGLRLIYFSYDVKMKEKGDIPEGYSVSREKKERFSLILESASTNQTSMYLCASSDRDSNYEQYFGPGTRLTVT.

The gene calls are TRBV13 and TRBJ2-1; 14 bases align to TRBD2. The V gene end was trimmed by 2 bases and the J gene end by 11 bases; junction bases not matched to a gene: 5. Germline values: CDR1 PRHDT, CDR2 FYEKMQ (reference sequence). The CDR3 runs 15 residues. CDR3 region: CASSLRGLAGEKQFF. CDR3 nucleotides: TGTGCCAGCAGCTTAAGGGGACTAGCGGGAGAGAAGCAGTTCTTC.

This clone was counted between two and nine times. This chain uses TRBV6-6 with TRBJ2-7; D not resolved. CDR1 and CDR2 (germline): MNHNY, SVGAGI (reference sequence). CDR3 length: 13 residues. With 4 bases removed from V and 4 bases from J, the gap between germline ends came to 11 bases. The CDR3 loop reads CASSSAAPYEQYF. CDR3 in DNA: TGTGCCAGCAGTTCGGCAGCTCCTTACGAGCAGTACTTC.

The V gene is TRBV7-8, the J gene TRBJ2-1; no reliable D call. Trimming pared 2 bases from V and 9 bases from J, leaving 17 bases between. CDR3 length: 15 amino acids. In germline, CDR1 is SGHVS, CDR2 FQNEAQ. The chain's CDR3 is CASSLKGPRLSEQFF. The CDR3 DNA is TGTGCCAGCAGCTTAAAAGGACCCCGGCTCAGTGAGCAGTTCTTC.

The chain recombines TRBV19 with TRBJ1-1; the D gene is possibly TRBD1 (5 bases). Germline values: CDR1 LNHDA, CDR2 SQIVND (reference sequence). Trimming shortened V by 5 bases and J by 4 bases, and 11 bases separated the two germline ends. The CDR3 totals 13 residues. The DNA of the CDR3 is TGTGCCAGTAGTCTCATGGGACGCACTGAAGCTTTCTTT. Translating gives CASSLMGRTEAFF.

This rearrangement joins TRBV19 to TRBJ2-1; maybe TRBD1 (5 bases). The CDR3 is made up of 16 amino acids. Trimming pared 5 bases from V and 0 bases from J, leaving 14 bases between. CDR1 and CDR2 (germline): LNHDA, SQIVND (reference sequence). The CDR3 DNA sequence: TGTGCCAGTAGTCCAAAGCAGGGTCGCTCCTACAATGAGCAGTTCTTC. Translated: CASSPKQGRSYNEQFF. Supplemented by reference TRBV19 and TRBJ2-1, the full variable domain reads DGGITQSPKYLFRKEGQNVTLSCEQNLNHDAMYWYRQDPGQGLRLIYYSQIVNDFQKGDIAEGYSVSREKKESFPLTVTSAQKNPTAFYLCASSPKQGRSYNEQFFGPGTRLTVL.

The chain links TRBV10-2 to TRBJ1-1; D is undetermined. The length of the CDR3 is 13 residues. Trimming left V 4 bases short and J 0 bases short, with 6 bases between. CDR1 is WSHSY and CDR2 is SAAADI in the germline V gene. The CDR3 DNA reads as TGCGCCAGCAGTGCCCAGATGAACACTGAAGCTTTCTTT. This translates into CASSAQMNTEAFF.

The CDR3 loop is CASSYGTAEGYEQYF. The CDR3 bases are TGTGCCAGCAGCTATGGGACCGCGGAGGGATACGAGCAGTACTTC. The chain uses TRBV7-2 and TRBJ2-7, with D tentatively TRBD2 (6 bases). The germline V gene has CDR1 SGHTA and CDR2 FQGNSA. The V and J ends lost 4 bases and 4 bases respectively, with 17 bases between them. The CDR3 spans 15 residues.

This chain joins TRBV6-1 and TRBJ2-7, with D possibly TRBD2 on 5 matching bases. Between the trimmed V and J ends, which lost 8 bases and 3 bases, there was a span of 14 bases. Germline CDR1 reads MNHNS; CDR2 reads SASEGT. This CDR3 spans 13 amino acids. CDR3 in DNA: TGTGCCAGCCGAGGGAGACTCCTCTACGAGCAGTACTTC. Translating it yields CASRGRLLYEQYF.

The chain recombines TRBV7-6 with TRBJ1-1; D remains ambiguous. The CDR3 has 14 amino acids. Germline-derived CDR1 and CDR2 are SGHVS and FNYEAQ. Trimming removed 4 bases at V and 2 bases at J, with 11 bases between. Here the CDR3 reads CASSSNGPNTEAFF. DNA of the CDR3: TGTGCCAGCAGCTCCAATGGACCCAACACTGAAGCTTTCTTT.

The chain has TRBV5-1 and TRBJ2-2, with 7 positions matching TRBD2. J was trimmed by 5 bases and V by 1 base; bases with no gene match: 14. This CDR3 comprises 18 residues. Germline lookup yields CDR1 SGHRS and CDR2 YFSETQ. For the CDR3, the DNA is TGCGCCAGCAGCTTGCTTCGGACCGGGGAGGGCAGTACCGGGGAGCTGTTTTTT. This sequence encodes CASSLLRTGEGSTGELFF.

The chain carries TRBV6-1 and TRBJ1-1, with no clear D. Germline V lookup: CDR1 MNHNS, CDR2 SASEGT. Trimming took 7 bases from V and 4 from J, leaving 10 bases between them. The CDR3 sequence is 12 residues long. This CDR3 is CASKMWGTEAFF. In nucleotides, the CDR3 is TGTGCCAGCAAGATGTGGGGCACTGAAGCTTTCTTT.

V gene TRBV7-2 combines with J gene TRBJ1-1; 7 nucleotides line up with TRBD1. The V segment lost 4 bases and the J segment 4 bases; nucleotides outside the gene matches: 3. This CDR3 region has 13 residues. From germline, CDR1 is SGHTA and CDR2 FQGNSA. The CDR3 coding sequence is TGTGCCAGCAGCTCGACAGGGCTCACTGAAGCTTTCTTT. This translates into CASSSTGLTEAFF.

The chain recombines TRBV18 with TRBJ2-7, with 8 bases aligning to TRBD2. Germline-derived CDR1 and CDR2 are KGHSH and LQKENI. There are 13 residues in the CDR3. J lost 6 bases, V lost 3 bases, and 4 bases had no gene match. Here the CDR3 DNA reads TGTGCCAGCTCACCTGCGGGGGGCGGCGAGCAGTACTTC. This encodes CASSPAGGGEQYF.